These 18 T cell receptor beta chains originate from one sample sequenced in a study of cytomegalovirus exposure and HLA in healthy donors. The PCR made use of 60 Vbeta and 13 Jbeta primers. Assay: immunoSEQ multiplex PCR; the TCRdb copy retains only in-frame clones and omits some. This sample has under 200,000 clones, with around four fifths found just once. The sequenced sample consisted of PBMCs. The origin of the receptors is a woman aged 45-65 years in good health and CMV-seropositive.

This rearrangement joins TRBV18 to TRBJ2-7; 7 bases are a match to TRBD1. Unmatched junction bases numbered 3, after V lost 1 base and J lost 0 bases. The CDR3 covers 15 residues. Germline loops: CDR1 KGHSH, CDR2 LQKENI. The CDR3 DNA reads TGTGCCAGCTCACCACAAGGGGACAGCTCCTACGAGCAGTACTTC. This codes for CASSPQGDSSYEQYF.

This chain uses TRBV5-6 with TRBJ1-6; D perhaps matches TRBD1 (5 bases). Germline CDR1 is SGHDT and CDR2 is YYEEEE. V was shortened by 0 bases and J by 8 bases, with 9 bases between the two germline ends. The CDR3 runs 14 residues. CDR3 nucleotides: TGTGCCAGCAGCTTGGGGGGCGGATATTCACCCCTCCACTTT. This codes for CASSLGGGYSPLHF.

The genes are TRBV19 and TRBJ2-7, with 11 bases aligning to TRBD2. The V gene end was trimmed by 6 bases and the J gene end by 2 bases; junction bases not matched to a gene: 3. CDR1 and CDR2 (germline): LNHDA, SQIVND (reference sequence). The CDR3 has 14 residues. The chain's CDR3 is CASRLAGGPYEQYF. The DNA for the CDR3 is TGTGCCAGTAGGTTAGCGGGAGGGCCCTACGAGCAGTACTTC. Supplemented by reference TRBV19 and TRBJ2-7, the full variable domain reads DGGITQSPKYLFRKEGQNVTLSCEQNLNHDAMYWYRQDPGQGLRLIYYSQIVNDFQKGDIAEGYSVSREKKESFPLTVTSAQKNPTAFYLCASRLAGGPYEQYFGPGTRLTVT.

About this clone: One junction end disagrees with the germline gene, perhaps due to a read error. The chain combines TRBV7-9 with TRBJ2-3; 8 bases are shared with TRBD2. This CDR3 has 15 residues. CDR1 SEHNR and CDR2 FQNEAQ come from the germline V gene (reference sequence). The DNA of the CDR3 is TGTTCCAGCAGCTTAATTCAGCGGGAGTTAGATACGCAGTATTTT. The encoded protein is CSSSLIQRELDTQYF. Using reference TRBV7-9 and TRBJ2-3 for the parts outside the CDR3, the full variable domain is DTGVSQNPRHKITKRGQNVTFRCDPISEHNRLYWYRQTLGQGPEFLTYFQNEAQLEKSRLLSDRFSAERPKGSFSTLEIQRTEQGDSAMYLCSSSLIQRELDTQYFGPGTRLTVL.

This chain uses TRBV28 with TRBJ1-2; D is possibly TRBD1 (5 bases). The CDR3 is 14 residues long. CDR1 and CDR2 from the germline V gene are MDHEN and SYDVKM. V was pared by 2 bases and J by 7 bases, with 14 bases between. The CDR3 spells CASSLPRDFGGYTF. CDR3 DNA sequence: TGTGCCAGCAGTTTACCCAGGGATTTCGGTGGCTACACCTTC.

The rearrangement uses TRBV9 and TRBJ1-2; TRBD1 aligns across 9 bases. V dropped 4 bases and J dropped 4; count of bases not matched to a gene: 11. The CDR3 runs to 16 residues. Germline-derived CDR1 and CDR2 are SGDLS and YYNGEE. The chain's CDR3 is CASSPRGPDRGYGYTF. Written as DNA, the CDR3 is TGTGCCAGCAGCCCGAGGGGCCCGGACAGGGGCTATGGCTACACCTTC.

This clone was detected a few times. The chain uses TRBV19 and TRBJ1-3; D may be TRBD1 (5 bases). This CDR3 is built from 16 residues. Per germline, CDR1 LNHDA and CDR2 SQIVND (reference sequence). The germline V and J ends were trimmed by 7 bases and 0 bases, with 16 bases remaining between them. The CDR3 nucleotides read TGTGCCAGTACCCATTCTACAGGCAGCTCTGGAAACACCATATATTTT. This gives the protein CASTHSTGSSGNTIYF.

With regard to this clone: A read error may produce the germline difference seen at one junction end. This chain uses TRBV7-9 with TRBJ2-2; D may be TRBD2 (5 bases). The V gene's germline CDR1 is SEHNR and CDR2 FQNEAQ (reference sequence). The CDR3 sequence is 15 residues long. The CDR3 sequence is CSSSLDSANTGELFF. The CDR3 DNA reads as TGTTCCAGCAGCCTGGACTCGGCGAACACCGGGGAGCTGTTTTTT.

This chain links TRBV9 with TRBJ2-1; TRBD2 aligns across 11 bases. The CDR3 sequence is 16 residues long. The germline CDR1 and CDR2 sequences are SGDLS and YYNGEE. With 3 bases clipped from V and 8 bases from J, the junction kept 10 bases outside the gene matches. CDR3 residues: CASSEGTSGTGDEQFF. The CDR3 DNA follows: TGTGCCAGCAGCGAGGGGACTAGCGGAACCGGAGATGAGCAGTTCTTC.

The sample holds one count of this clone. This chain uses TRBV29-1 with TRBJ1-1; D not resolved. Germline V gene lookup returns CDR1 SQVTM and CDR2 ANQGSEA. The CDR3 consists of 13 residues. V lost 7 bases to trimming and J lost 2 bases, with 14 bases between them. The CDR3 nucleotides are TGCAGCGCCCAGGATAACAGTAACACTGAAGCTTTCTTT. Translation: CSAQDNSNTEAFF. The entire variable domain, with the rest obtained from reference TRBV29-1 and TRBJ1-1, is as follows: SAVISQKPSRDICQRGTSLTIQCQVDSQVTMMFWYRQQPGQSLTLIATANQGSEATYESGFVIDKFPISRPNLTFSTLTVSNMSPEDSSIYLCSAQDNSNTEAFFGQGTRLTVV.

The table lists this clone with a count of one. This chain connects TRBV7-2 to TRBJ1-5; TRBD1 matches 9 bases. Trimming cost V 5 bases and J 3 bases; bases outside gene matches: 8. The CDR3 totals 16 residues. In germline, CDR1 is SGHTA, CDR2 FQGNSA. CDR3 region: CASSPGQGRYNQPQHF. The CDR3 nucleotides read TGTGCCAGCAGCCCAGGACAGGGGCGATACAATCAGCCCCAGCATTTT. Using reference TRBV7-2 and TRBJ1-5 for the parts outside the CDR3, the full variable domain is GAGVSQSPSNKVTEKGKDVELRCDPISGHTALYWYRQSLGQGLEFLIYFQGNSAPDKSGLPSDRFSAERTGGSVSTLTIQRTQQEDSAVYLCASSPGQGRYNQPQHFGDGTRLSIL.

This clone occurred a few times. J is TRBJ1-1 and V is TRBV27; unclear D gene. The CDR3 runs to 14 residues. Germline V gene sequence: CDR1 MNHEY, CDR2 SMNVEV (reference sequence). Trimming removed 3 bases from V and 2 bases from J, with 10 bases in between. The CDR3 sequence is CASSFLDRNTEAFF. CDR3 nucleotide sequence: TGTGCCAGCAGTTTCCTCGATAGAAACACTGAAGCTTTCTTT.

This clone appeared a single time. The rearrangement uses TRBV14 and TRBJ1-1, with 9 bases matching TRBD1. Trimming removed 4 bases from V and 3 bases from J; junction bases left unmatched: 6. Looked up from germline, CDR1 is SGHDN and CDR2 is FVKESK. The CDR3 has 15 amino acids. In nucleotides, the CDR3 is TGTGCCAGCAGCCGAGGACAGGGGTACTACACTGAAGCTTTCTTT. The encoded protein is CASSRGQGYYTEAFF.

The chain combines TRBV7-9 with TRBJ2-7; a weak D match, TRBD1 (6 bases). This CDR3 is 17 amino acids long. CDR1 SEHNR and CDR2 FQNEAQ come from the germline V gene (reference sequence). V gave up 3 bases and J gave up 1 base, with 19 bases separating them. In DNA, the CDR3 is TGTGCCAGCAGCTTGACGTCAGGGGAAACATTGTCCTACGAGCAGTACTTC. Protein product: CASSLTSGETLSYEQYF.

This rearrangement joins TRBV28 to TRBJ2-7, with D possibly being TRBD2 (7 bases). Trimming left V 6 bases short and J 5 bases short, with 14 bases between. The CDR3 has 13 residues. CDR1 is MDHEN, CDR2 SYDVKM, per germline. Here the CDR3 DNA reads TGTGCCAGCAGGGGGGGGCTGAGCAACGAGCAGTACTTC. Its translation is CASRGGLSNEQYF. Drawing the rest from reference TRBV28 and TRBJ2-7, the complete variable domain is DVKVTQSSRYLVKRTGEKVFLECVQDMDHENMFWYRQDPGLGLRLIYFSYDVKMKEKGDIPEGYSVSREKKERFSLILESASTNQTSMYLCASRGGLSNEQYFGPGTRLTVT.

The chain joins TRBV18 to TRBJ2-1; 13 bases map to TRBD2. Trimming at V came to 3 bases and at J to 5 bases, leaving 4 bases not matched to a gene. There are 16 residues in the CDR3. Germline lookup yields CDR1 KGHSH and CDR2 LQKENI. The CDR3 here is CASSPGTSGANNEQFF. The CDR3 nucleotides are TGTGCCAGCTCACCGGGGACTAGCGGGGCTAACAATGAGCAGTTCTTC. Looking up the rest from reference TRBV18 and TRBJ2-1 gives the full variable domain: NAGVMQNPRHLVRRRGQEARLRCSPMKGHSHVYWYRQLPEEGLKFMVYLQKENIIDESGMPKERFSAEFPKEGPSILRIQQVVRGDSAAYFCASSPGTSGANNEQFFGPGTRLTVL.

J is TRBJ1-2 and V is TRBV7-2, with 8 bases identical to TRBD1. This CDR3 has 14 amino acids. Trimming cost V 3 bases and J 4 bases; bases outside gene matches: 4. The germline V gene encodes CDR1 SGHTA and CDR2 FQGNSA. CDR3 in DNA: TGTGCCAGCAGCTTCGGACAGGGTCCCTATGGCTACACCTTC. Amino acid sequence: CASSFGQGPYGYTF. Variable domain in full (rest from reference TRBV7-2 and TRBJ1-2): GAGVSQSPSNKVTEKGKDVELRCDPISGHTALYWYRQSLGQGLEFLIYFQGNSAPDKSGLPSDRFSAERTGGSVSTLTIQRTQQEDSAVYLCASSFGQGPYGYTFGSGTRLTVV.

The chain has TRBV4-1 and TRBJ1-5; TRBD1 aligns across 8 bases. This CDR3 region has 17 residues. Germline CDR1 and CDR2: MGHRA and YSYEKL. Losses at the gene ends were 5 bases for V and 0 bases for J; bases not matched to a gene: 9. CDR3 nucleotides: TGCGCCAGCAGCTTGGACAGGGTAGGTGTTAGCAATCAGCCCCAGCATTTT. Protein product: CASSLDRVGVSNQPQHF.